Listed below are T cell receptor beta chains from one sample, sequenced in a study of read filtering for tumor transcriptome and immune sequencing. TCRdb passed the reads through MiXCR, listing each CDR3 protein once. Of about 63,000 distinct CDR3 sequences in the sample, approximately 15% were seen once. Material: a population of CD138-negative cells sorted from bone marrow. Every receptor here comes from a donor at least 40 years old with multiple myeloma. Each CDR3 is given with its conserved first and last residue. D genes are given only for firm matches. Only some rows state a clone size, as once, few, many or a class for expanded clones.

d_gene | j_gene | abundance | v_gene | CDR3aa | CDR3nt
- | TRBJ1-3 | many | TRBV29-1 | CSARGASGNTIYF | TGCAGCGCAAGGGGAGCCTCTGGAAACACCATATATTTT
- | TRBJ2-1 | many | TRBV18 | CASSTNLFRGNNEQFF | TGTGCCAGCTCAACCAACTTGTTCCGGGGTAACAATGAGCAGTTCTTC
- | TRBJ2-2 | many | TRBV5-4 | CASSSYGNTGELFF | TGTGCCAGCAGCTCGTACGGGAACACCGGGGAGCTGTTTTTT
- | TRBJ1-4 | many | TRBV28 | CASGRVYRTEKLFF | TGTGCCAGCGGCCGGGTCTACCGCACCGAAAAACTGTTTTTT
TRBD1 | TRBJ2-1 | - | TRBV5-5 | CASSTGQGAYNEQFF | TGTGCCAGCAGCACGGGACAGGGGGCTTACAATGAGCAGTTCTTC
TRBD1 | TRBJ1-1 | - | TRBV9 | CASSVETGLLNTEAFF | TGTGCCAGCAGCGTAGAGACAGGGCTCCTGAACACTGAAGCTTTCTTT
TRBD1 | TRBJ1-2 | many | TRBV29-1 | CSARSDRGLGYTF | TGCAGCGCCAGATCGGACAGGGGGCTTGGCTACACCTTC
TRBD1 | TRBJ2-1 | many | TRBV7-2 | CASSLEQGAWSSYNEQFF | TGTGCCAGCAGCTTAGAGCAGGGGGCTTGGAGCTCCTACAATGAGCAGTTCTTC
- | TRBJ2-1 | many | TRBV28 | CASSTKNPYNEQFF | TGTGCCAGCAGTACCAAGAACCCCTACAATGAGCAGTTCTTC
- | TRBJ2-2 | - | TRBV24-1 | CATADRNTGELFF | TGTGCCACCGCGGACAGGAACACCGGGGAGCTGTTTTTT
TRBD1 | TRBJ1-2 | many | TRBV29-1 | CSVEDRGLYGYTF | TGCAGCGTTGAAGACAGGGGGCTCTATGGCTACACCTTC
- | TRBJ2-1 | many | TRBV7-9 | CASSLAIHNEQFF | TGTGCCAGCAGCCTAGCGATCCACAATGAGCAGTTCTTC
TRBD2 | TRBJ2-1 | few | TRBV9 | CASSELAGDYNEQFF | TGTGCCAGCAGCGAACTAGCGGGAGACTACAATGAGCAGTTCTTC
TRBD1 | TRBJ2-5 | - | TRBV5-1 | CASSPGTGGYQETQYF | TGCGCCAGCAGTCCCGGGACAGGGGGCTATCAAGAGACCCAGTACTTC
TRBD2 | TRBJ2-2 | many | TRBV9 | CASSLGLAGDPGELFF | TGTGCCAGCAGCCTAGGACTAGCGGGAGACCCCGGGGAGCTGTTTTTT
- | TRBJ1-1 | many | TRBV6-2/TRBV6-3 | CASSDRQGSMNTEAFF | TGTGCCAGCAGTGATCGGCAGGGCAGCATGAACACTGAAGCTTTCTTT
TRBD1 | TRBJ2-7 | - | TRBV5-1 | CASSLKDRGPYEQYF | TGCGCCAGCAGCTTGAAGGACAGGGGACCCTACGAGCAGTACTTC
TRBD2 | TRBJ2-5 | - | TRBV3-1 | CASSQGILAEETQYF | TGTGCCAGCAGCCAAGGAATCCTAGCGGAAGAGACCCAGTACTTC
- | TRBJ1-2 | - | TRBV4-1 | CASMSQMGYGYTF | TGCGCCAGCATGTCCCAGATGGGGTATGGCTACACCTTC
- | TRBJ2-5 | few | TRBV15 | CATSRDVLGTEETQYF | TGTGCCACCAGCAGAGATGTACTTGGGACGGAGGAGACCCAGTACTTC
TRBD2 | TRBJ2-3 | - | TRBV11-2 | CASSFNGGARTDTQYF | TGTGCCAGCAGTTTCAACGGGGGGGCTAGAACAGATACGCAGTATTTT
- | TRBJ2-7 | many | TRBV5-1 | CASSLSRGNGEQYF | TGCGCCAGCAGCTTGTCCAGGGGTAATGGCGAGCAGTACTTC
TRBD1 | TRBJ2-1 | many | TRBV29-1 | CSVSPGGSSYNEQFF | TGCAGCGTTTCTCCAGGGGGTAGCTCCTACAATGAGCAGTTCTTC
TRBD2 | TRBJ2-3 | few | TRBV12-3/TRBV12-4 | CASSTDRGIGLAGGPDTQYF | TGTGCCAGCAGTACCGACAGGGGGATAGGACTAGCGGGAGGGCCAGATACGCAGTATTTT
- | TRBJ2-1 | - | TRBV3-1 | CASSQNRVNEQFF | TGTGCCAGCAGCCAAAACAGGGTGAATGAGCAGTTCTTC
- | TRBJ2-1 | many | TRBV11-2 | CASSQPGSGSYNEQFF | TGTGCCAGCAGCCAGCCGGGGTCGGGTTCCTACAATGAGCAGTTCTTC
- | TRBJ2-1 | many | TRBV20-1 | CSARDGGILSSYNEQFF | TGCAGTGCTAGAGATGGGGGGATACTGAGCTCCTACAATGAGCAGTTCTTC
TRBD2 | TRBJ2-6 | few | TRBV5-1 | CASSGGTGLAPSGANVLTF | TGCGCTAGCAGCGGGGGAACAGGACTAGCGCCGTCTGGGGCCAACGTCCTGACTTTC
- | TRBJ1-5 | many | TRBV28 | CASSSGAGQPQHF | TGTGCCAGCAGTTCGGGGGCAGGTCAGCCCCAGCATTTT
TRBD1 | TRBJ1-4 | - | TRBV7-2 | CASRGQGAGKLFF | TGTGCCAGCAGAGGACAGGGGGCTGGAAAACTGTTTTTT
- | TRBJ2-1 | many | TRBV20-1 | CSARDPGGVLNEQFF | TGCAGTGCTAGAGATCCAGGGGGGGTCCTTAATGAGCAGTTCTTC
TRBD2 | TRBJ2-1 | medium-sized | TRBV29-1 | CSVEDISGRLNEQFF | TGCAGCGTTGAAGATATAAGCGGGAGGTTGAATGAGCAGTTCTTC
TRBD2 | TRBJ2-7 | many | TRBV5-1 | CASSSTSGNEQYF | TGCGCCAGCAGCTCGACTAGCGGGAACGAGCAGTACTTC
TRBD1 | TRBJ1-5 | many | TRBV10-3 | CAISENRGGPNQPQHF | TGTGCCATCAGTGAAAACAGGGGGGGACCTAATCAGCCCCAGCATTTT
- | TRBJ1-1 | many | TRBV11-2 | CASSLSPMNTEAFF | TGTGCCAGCAGCTTAAGCCCCATGAACACTGAAGCTTTCTTT
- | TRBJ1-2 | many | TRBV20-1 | CSARSGSEIYGYTF | TGCAGTGCTAGATCAGGATCTGAGATTTATGGCTACACCTTC
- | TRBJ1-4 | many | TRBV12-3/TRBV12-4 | CASRKTGTGELFF | TGTGCCAGCAGAAAGACCGGGACCGGGGAACTGTTTTTT
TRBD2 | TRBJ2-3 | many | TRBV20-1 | CSAFRRSGSMTDTQYF | TGCAGTGCCTTTCGTAGGAGCGGGAGTATGACAGATACGCAGTATTTT
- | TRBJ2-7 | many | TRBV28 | CASLTTGYEQYF | TGTGCCAGTCTTACAACAGGGTACGAGCAGTACTTC
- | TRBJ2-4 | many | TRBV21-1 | CASSGRTGTPLKENIQYF | TGTGCCAGCAGCGGACGGACAGGGACTCCCTTAAAGGAAAACATTCAGTACTTC
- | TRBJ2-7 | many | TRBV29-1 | CSVISFKGYEQYF | TGCAGCGTGATTTCCTTCAAGGGCTACGAGCAGTACTTC
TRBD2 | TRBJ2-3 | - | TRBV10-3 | CAIRIAGGGPDTQYF | TGTGCCATCAGGATAGCGGGAGGCGGGCCAGATACGCAGTATTTT